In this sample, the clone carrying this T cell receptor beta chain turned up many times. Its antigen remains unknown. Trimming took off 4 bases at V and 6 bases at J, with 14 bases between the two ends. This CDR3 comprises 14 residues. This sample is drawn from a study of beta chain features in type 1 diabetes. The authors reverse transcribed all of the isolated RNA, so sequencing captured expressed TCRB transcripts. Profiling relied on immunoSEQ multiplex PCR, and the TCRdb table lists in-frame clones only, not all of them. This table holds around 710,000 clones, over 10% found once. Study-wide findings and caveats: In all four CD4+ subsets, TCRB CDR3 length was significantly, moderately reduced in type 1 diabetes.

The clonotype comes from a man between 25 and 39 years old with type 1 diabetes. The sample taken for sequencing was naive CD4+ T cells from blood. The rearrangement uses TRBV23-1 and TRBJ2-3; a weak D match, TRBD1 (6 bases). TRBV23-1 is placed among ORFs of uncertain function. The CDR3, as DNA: TGCGCCAGCAGTCGGGGGACACTTCGGGATACGCAGTATTTT. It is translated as CASSRGTLRDTQYF.